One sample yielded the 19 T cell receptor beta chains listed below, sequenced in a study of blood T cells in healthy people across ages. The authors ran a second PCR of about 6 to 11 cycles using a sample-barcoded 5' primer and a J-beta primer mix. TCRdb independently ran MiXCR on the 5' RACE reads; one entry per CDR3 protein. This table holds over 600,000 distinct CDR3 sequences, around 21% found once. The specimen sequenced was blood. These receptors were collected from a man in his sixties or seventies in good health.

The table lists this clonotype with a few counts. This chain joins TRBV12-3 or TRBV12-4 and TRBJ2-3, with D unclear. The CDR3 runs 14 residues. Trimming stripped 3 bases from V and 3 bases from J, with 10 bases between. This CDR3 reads CASSFGGMTDTQYF. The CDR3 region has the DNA TGTGCCAGCAGTTTTGGCGGTATGACAGATACGCAGTATTTT.

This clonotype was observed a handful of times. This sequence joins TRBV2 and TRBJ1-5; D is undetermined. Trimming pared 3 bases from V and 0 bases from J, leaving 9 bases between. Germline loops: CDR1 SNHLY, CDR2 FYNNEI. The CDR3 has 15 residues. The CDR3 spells CASSELGSSNQPQHF. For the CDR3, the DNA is TGTGCCAGCAGTGAGCTGGGTTCTAGCAATCAGCCCCAGCATTTT.

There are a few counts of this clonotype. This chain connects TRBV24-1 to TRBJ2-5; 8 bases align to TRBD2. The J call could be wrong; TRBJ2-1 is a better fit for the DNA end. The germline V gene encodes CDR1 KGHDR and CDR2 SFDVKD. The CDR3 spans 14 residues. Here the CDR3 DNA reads TGTGCCGCGAGCGCGGGAGGCTTCTCCAATGAGCAGTTCTTC. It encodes CAASAGGFSNEQFF.

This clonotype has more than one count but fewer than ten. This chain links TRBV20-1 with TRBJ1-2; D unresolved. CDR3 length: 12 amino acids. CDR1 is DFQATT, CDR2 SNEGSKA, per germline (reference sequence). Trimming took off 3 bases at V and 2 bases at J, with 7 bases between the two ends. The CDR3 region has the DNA TGCAGTGCTAGTTATGGGAACTATGGCTACACCTTC. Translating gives CSASYGNYGYTF.

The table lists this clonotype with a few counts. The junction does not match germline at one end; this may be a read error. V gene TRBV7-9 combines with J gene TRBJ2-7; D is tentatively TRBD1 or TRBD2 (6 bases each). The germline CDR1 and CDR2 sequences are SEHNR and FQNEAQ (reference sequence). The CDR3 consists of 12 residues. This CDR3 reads CAGGTQAYEQYF. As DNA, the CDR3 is TGTGCCGGGGGGACACAAGCCTACGAGCAATACTTC.

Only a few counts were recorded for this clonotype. The CDR3 DNA reads as TGTGCCAGCAGTTATAGATCAGCGGAGACGGCCTCCTACAATGAGCAGTTCTTC. This gives the protein CASSYRSAETASYNEQFF. The rearrangement joins TRBV6-2 or TRBV6-3 to TRBJ2-1; weak D call: TRBD2 (5 bases). The length of the CDR3 is 18 residues. With 3 bases removed from V and 0 bases from J, the gap between germline ends came to 18 bases. CDR1 and CDR2 (germline): MNHEY, SVGEGT.

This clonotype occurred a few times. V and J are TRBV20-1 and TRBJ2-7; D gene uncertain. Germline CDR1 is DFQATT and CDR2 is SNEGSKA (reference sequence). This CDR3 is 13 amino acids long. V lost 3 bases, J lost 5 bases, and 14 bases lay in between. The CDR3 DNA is TGCAGTGCTAGTCCTACGGCTAGGCACGAGCAGTACTTC. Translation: CSASPTARHEQYF.

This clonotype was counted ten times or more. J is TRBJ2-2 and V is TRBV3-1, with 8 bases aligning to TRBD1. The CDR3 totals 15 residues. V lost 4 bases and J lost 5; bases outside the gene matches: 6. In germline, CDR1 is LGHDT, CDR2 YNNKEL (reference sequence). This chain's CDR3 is CASSRGRGRTGELFF. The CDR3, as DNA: TGTGCCAGCAGCCGCGGCAGGGGGCGAACCGGGGAGCTGTTTTTT.

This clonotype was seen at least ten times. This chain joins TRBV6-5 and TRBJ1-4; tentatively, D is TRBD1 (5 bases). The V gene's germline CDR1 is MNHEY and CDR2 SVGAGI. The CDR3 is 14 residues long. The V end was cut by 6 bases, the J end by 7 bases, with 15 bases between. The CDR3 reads CASSSTRGFEKLFF. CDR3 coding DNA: TGTGCCAGCAGCAGCACGCGGGGCTTTGAAAAACTGTTTTTT.

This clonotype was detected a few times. CDR3 amino acids: CAISELQGLNTEAFF. CDR3 coding DNA: TGTGCCATCAGTGAGTTACAGGGCCTGAACACTGAAGCTTTCTTT. V usage is TRBV10-3 and J usage is TRBJ1-1; D perhaps matches TRBD1 (6 bases). The CDR3 is 15 residues long. V was trimmed by 1 base and J by 0 bases, leaving 9 bases between them. From germline, CDR1 is ENHRY and CDR2 SYGVKD.

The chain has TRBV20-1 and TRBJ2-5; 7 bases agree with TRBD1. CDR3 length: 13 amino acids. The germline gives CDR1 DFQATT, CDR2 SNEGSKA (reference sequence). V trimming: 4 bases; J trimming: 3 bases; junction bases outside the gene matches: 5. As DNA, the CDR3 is TGCAGTGCTACCCGCACAGGGGAAGAGACCCAGTACTTC. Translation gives CSATRTGEETQYF.

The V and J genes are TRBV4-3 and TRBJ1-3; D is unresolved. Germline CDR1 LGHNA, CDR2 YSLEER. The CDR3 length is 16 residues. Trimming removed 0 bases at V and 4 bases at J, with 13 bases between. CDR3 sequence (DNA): TGCGCCAGCAGCCAAGATCTTAAGGGTCCCGGAAACACCATATATTTT. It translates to CASSQDLKGPGNTIYF.

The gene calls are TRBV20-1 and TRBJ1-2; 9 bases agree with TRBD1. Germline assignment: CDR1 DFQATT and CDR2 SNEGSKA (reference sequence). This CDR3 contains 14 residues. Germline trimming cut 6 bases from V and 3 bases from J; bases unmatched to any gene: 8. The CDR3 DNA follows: TGCAGTGCACCGTCGGGGACAGGGCACTATGGCTACACCTTC. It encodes CSAPSGTGHYGYTF.

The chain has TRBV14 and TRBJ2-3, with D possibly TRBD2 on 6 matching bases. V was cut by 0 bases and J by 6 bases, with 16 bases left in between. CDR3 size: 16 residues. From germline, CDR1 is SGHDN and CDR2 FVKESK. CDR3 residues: CASSQDPTGVVDTQYF. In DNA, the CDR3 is TGTGCCAGCAGCCAAGATCCGACGGGAGTGGTGGATACGCAGTATTTT.

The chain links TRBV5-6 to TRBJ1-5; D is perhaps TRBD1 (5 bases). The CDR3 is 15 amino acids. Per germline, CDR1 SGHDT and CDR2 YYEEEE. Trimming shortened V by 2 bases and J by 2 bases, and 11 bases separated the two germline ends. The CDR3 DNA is TGTGCCAGCAGCTTATGGGGGAGGGGCAATCAGCCCCAGCATTTT. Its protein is CASSLWGRGNQPQHF.

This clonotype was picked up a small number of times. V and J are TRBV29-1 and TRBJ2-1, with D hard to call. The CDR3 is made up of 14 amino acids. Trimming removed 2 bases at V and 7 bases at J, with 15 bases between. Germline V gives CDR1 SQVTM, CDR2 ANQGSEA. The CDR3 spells CSVELPNVGNEQFF. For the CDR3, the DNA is TGCAGCGTTGAATTACCTAACGTCGGGAATGAGCAGTTCTTC.

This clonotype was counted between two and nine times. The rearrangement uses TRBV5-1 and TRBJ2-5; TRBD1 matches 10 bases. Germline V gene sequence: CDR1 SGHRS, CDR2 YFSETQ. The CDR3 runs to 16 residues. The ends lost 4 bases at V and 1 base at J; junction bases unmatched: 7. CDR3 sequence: CASSGRDRGPQETQYF. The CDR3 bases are TGCGCCAGCAGCGGCCGGGACAGGGGTCCCCAAGAGACCCAGTACTTC.

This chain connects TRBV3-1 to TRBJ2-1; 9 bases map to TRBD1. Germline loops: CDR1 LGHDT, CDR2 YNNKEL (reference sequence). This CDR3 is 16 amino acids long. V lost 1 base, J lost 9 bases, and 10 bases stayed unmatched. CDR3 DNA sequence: TGTGCCAGCAGCCAAGCCGGGACAGGGTTTTTAGGTGAGCAGTTCTTC. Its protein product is CASSQAGTGFLGEQFF.

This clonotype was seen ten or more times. The CDR3 nucleotides read TGTGCCAGCAGTGGGGAGGGAGTGGGAACAGATACGCAGTATTTT. Protein: CASSGEGVGTDTQYF. The chain uses TRBV6-1 and TRBJ2-3; 7 nucleotides align to TRBD2. The CDR3 loop spans 15 amino acids. Germline values: CDR1 MNHNS, CDR2 SASEGT. Unmatched junction bases numbered 7, after V lost 4 bases and J lost 3 bases.